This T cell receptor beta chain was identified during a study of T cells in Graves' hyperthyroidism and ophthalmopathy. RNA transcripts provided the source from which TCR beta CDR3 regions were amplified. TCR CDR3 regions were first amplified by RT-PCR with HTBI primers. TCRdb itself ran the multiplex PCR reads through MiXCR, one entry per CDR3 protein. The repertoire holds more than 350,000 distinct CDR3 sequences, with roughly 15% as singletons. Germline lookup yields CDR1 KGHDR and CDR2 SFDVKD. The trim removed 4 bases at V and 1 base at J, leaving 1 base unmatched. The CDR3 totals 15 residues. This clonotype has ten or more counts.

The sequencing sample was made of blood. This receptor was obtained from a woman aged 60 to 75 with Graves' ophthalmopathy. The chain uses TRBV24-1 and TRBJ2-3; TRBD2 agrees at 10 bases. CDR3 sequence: CATSESGRGTDTQYF. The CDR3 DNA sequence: TGTGCCACCAGTGAAAGCGGGAGGGGCACAGATACGCAGTATTTT.